Presented here are 9 T cell receptor beta chains from one specimen sequenced in a study of T cell repertoires in cytomegalovirus infection (dated by TCRdb to about 2019). Their antigens are not known. Reads for this sample came from an Illumina HiSeq 1500. TCRdb reran the public reads through fastp at Q25 and MiXCR, keeping productive beta chains. CDR3 protein sequences are deduplicated, and each keeps its most common genes and DNA. The sample has around 200,000 distinct CDR3 sequences on record, 35% to 40% of them singletons. Jointly, the top ten make up 55% to 60% of the sample. Read against the paper, the sample's treatment or condition label means: in vitro stimulation with specific CMV peptide epitopes to enrich CMV-specific T cells. Sample: CD8+ T cells from cultured PBMCs, taken from culture after CMV antigen stimulation. These receptors originate from a human donor in good health (CMV status not recorded). Some clones in this sample may be carry-over from other donors' samples.

The V call is TRBV7-3, the J call TRBJ2-2; 7 nucleotides match TRBD2. J lost 6 bases, V lost 5 bases, and 12 bases had no gene match. The CDR3 length is 16 residues. Germline V gene lookup returns CDR1 SGHTA and CDR2 FQGTGA. The CDR3 DNA sequence: TGTGCCAGCAGCCCAGTAAGGGCAGGGAGGGCCGGGGAGCTGTTTTTT. Protein: CASSPVRAGRAGELFF.

There are a few counts of this clonotype. The rearrangement uses TRBV7-2 and TRBJ2-1, with 12 bases that match TRBD2. The trim removed 5 bases at V and 7 bases at J, leaving 15 bases unmatched. The CDR3 is made up of 18 amino acids. CDR1 is SGHTA, CDR2 FQGNSA, per germline. CDR3 in DNA: TGTGCCAGCAGCCCCGGTGTGTCGACTAGCGGGAGACGTAATGAGCAGTTCTTC. This sequence encodes CASSPGVSTSGRRNEQFF.

The chain recombines TRBV7-2 with TRBJ2-3; 8 bases map to TRBD2. This CDR3 has 16 residues. Germline lookup yields CDR1 SGHTA and CDR2 FQGNSA. The ends lost 2 bases at V and 0 bases at J; junction bases unmatched: 4. The CDR3 bases are TGTGCCAGCAGCTTACTAGCGGGTGATAGCACAGATACGCAGTATTTT. Translating it yields CASSLLAGDSTDTQYF.

A few counts support this clonotype. The chain couples TRBV19 to TRBJ2-1, with D tentatively TRBD1 or TRBD2 (5 bases each). Looked up from germline, CDR1 is LNHDA and CDR2 is SQIVND (reference sequence). Trimming cost V 3 bases and J 4 bases, with 25 bases left between them. CDR3 length: 19 residues. The CDR3 protein is CASSIEAALRGAVYNEQFF. CDR3 nucleotide sequence: TGTGCCAGTAGTATCGAGGCAGCTCTAAGGGGAGCCGTTTACAATGAGCAGTTCTTC.

This chain joins TRBV6-2 or TRBV6-3 and TRBJ1-1, with unresolved D. The germline gives CDR1 MNHEY, CDR2 SVGEGT. The CDR3 spans 13 residues. V lost 2 bases and J lost 5, with 9 bases in between. The CDR3 loop reads CASSYPHGTEAFF. In nucleotides, the CDR3 is TGTGCCAGCAGTTACCCACACGGAACTGAAGCTTTCTTT.

This CDR3 reads CASSYGEGGYTF. In DNA, the CDR3 is TGTGCCAGCAGTTACGGTGAGGGTGGCTACACCTTC. The V gene is TRBV6-5, the J gene TRBJ1-2; no reliable D call. The CDR3 runs 12 residues. Looked up from germline, CDR1 is MNHEY and CDR2 is SVGAGI. Deletions cut 2 bases from V and 7 bases from J, with 8 bases between.

The V gene is TRBV5-4, the J gene TRBJ2-7; 7 bases map to TRBD2. The junction had 10 bases not matched to a gene; V was cut back by 3 bases and J by 4 bases. There are 15 residues in the CDR3. Germline-derived CDR1 and CDR2 are SGHNT and YYREEE (reference sequence). The CDR3, as DNA: TGTGCCAGCAGCTCTGAGACTCTAGCGGCGTACGAGCAGTACTTC. Translating gives CASSSETLAAYEQYF.

The rearrangement links TRBV10-3 to TRBJ2-5; D is possibly TRBD1 (6 bases). Germline V gives CDR1 ENHRY, CDR2 SYGVKD. This CDR3 contains 14 residues. The V end lost 6 bases, the J end lost 5 bases, and 16 bases lay between the germline ends. Written as DNA, the CDR3 is TGTGCCATCAGGGAGCAGGGGTCAGGGGAGACCCAGTACTTC. Amino acids: CAIREQGSGETQYF.

A few counts support this clonotype. J is TRBJ2-1 and V is TRBV7-6; the match to TRBD2 covers 15 bases. Germline V gene sequence: CDR1 SGHVS, CDR2 FNYEAQ. This CDR3 region has 18 residues. V gave up 5 bases and J gave up 1 base; unmatched junction bases: 6. The CDR3 DNA is TGTGCCAGCAGCCCCGGACTAGCGGGAGGGCCTTCCTACAATGAGCAGTTCTTC. This gives the protein CASSPGLAGGPSYNEQFF.